Each of the 5 T cell receptor beta chains below was sequenced from the same sample in a study of T cells in women clearing cervical HPV infection. The assay was immunoSEQ multiplex PCR, and TCRdb's table has in-frame clones only and misses some. Listed are 31,000 or so clones; about 4.3% falls within the top ten. Sequencing used blood buffy coat. The receptors were sampled from a woman aged 18 to 75 with a cervical HPV16 infection that either progressed to CIN3+ or cleared (not recorded which).

Note on this clone: The read terminates 3 residues ahead of where the CDR3 ends, so the germline J gene completes it. The rearrangement uses TRBV7-9 and TRBJ2-4; 9 bases are shared with TRBD1. This CDR3 spans 14 amino acids. Germline V gene sequence: CDR1 SEHNR, CDR2 FQNEAQ (reference sequence). The CDR3 DNA, read in part, is TGTGCCAGCAGTCTACAGGGGGCTATCTATGGT. It yields the protein CASSLQGAIYG. In full, the CDR3 reads CASSLQGAIYGQYF.

Concerning this clone: The read ends 3 residues early relative to the CDR3; the germline J gene fills the gap. J is TRBJ1-2 and V is TRBV28; 7 bases agree with TRBD1. This CDR3 spans 13 amino acids. Germline V gives CDR1 MDHEN, CDR2 SYDVKM. CDR3 sequence: CASSLNRGQGYTF. The covered CDR3 bases are TGTGCCAGCAGTTTAAATAGGGGGCAAGGC.

In regard to this clone: The CDR3 extends 3 residues past the end of the read, so its final part is completed from the germline J gene. The gene calls are TRBV19 and TRBJ2-2; 10 positions match TRBD2. Trimming at V came to 6 bases and at J to 7 bases, leaving 8 bases not matched to a gene. The CDR3 totals 15 residues. Germline assignment: CDR1 LNHDA and CDR2 SQIVND (reference sequence). CDR3 DNA, as far as it was read: TGTGCCAGTAGGCCAAGCGGGAGGGCTCGCGGGGAG. This codes for CASRPSGRARGE. The CDR3 in its entirety is CASRPSGRARGELFF.

A note on this clone: The read stops 3 residues short of the end of the CDR3; the missing end is completed from the germline J gene. This chain connects TRBV20-1 to TRBJ2-1, with D perhaps TRBD2 (6 bases). This CDR3 spans 19 amino acids. V was cut by 3 bases and J by 8 bases, with 32 bases left in between. Germline loops: CDR1 DFQATT, CDR2 SNEGSKA (reference sequence). This chain's CDR3 is CSARVGLMWKGMFEHEQFF. Partial CDR3 DNA: TGCAGTGCTAGGGTCGGACTAATGTGGAAAGGGATGTTCGAGCATGAG.

On this clone: The observed sequence ends 3 residues before the CDR3 terminus, with the missing tail filled in from the germline J gene. The rearrangement uses TRBV19 and TRBJ2-1; 12 positions match TRBD2. V shed 7 bases and J 8 bases; nucleotides not matched to a gene: 12. Germline loops: CDR1 LNHDA, CDR2 SQIVND (reference sequence). The CDR3 sequence is 16 residues long. CDR3 loop: CASKSLAGGPGDEQFF. The covered CDR3 bases are TGTGCCAGTAAGAGTCTAGCGGGAGGGCCGGGCGATGAG.